This T cell receptor beta chain was captured in a study of shared T cell receptors in the human thymus (dated by TCRdb to the early 2020s). Describing the broader study: The study examined how self-reactive, shared T-cell receptor alpha chains are generated in the human thymus.

Library method: the immunoSEQ multiplex PCR assay. TCRdb holds this immuneACCESS table with in-frame rearrangements only. Some clones are missing; in checked studies, unresolved V genes explain under half, and the rest has no known cause. The sample records some 660,000 clones, 70% to 90% of which are singletons. The ten largest clones represent roughly 0.0094% of the sample. Trimmed from V: 2 bases; trimmed from J: 2 bases; junction bases lacking a gene match: 11. In the germline V gene, CDR1 corresponds to SGHVS and CDR2 to FQNEAQ. From its cysteine to its phenylalanine, the CDR3 spans 18 amino acids. Only the CDR3 part of the read is kept: 54 bases, read in frame from the first base. As concerns this clone: Its antigen remains unidentified. There are no base qualities to consult, and no much larger clone falls within one base.

These data were also reused for a study on human thymus T cells. As noted in the second study: Donors were immunologically healthy infants undergoing open corrective cardiac surgery for congenital heart defects in Finland. The thymus tissue came from surgical resects taken out during corrective cardiac surgery. V and J gene segment usage appeared biased in both thymic and peripheral blood repertoires. The related research found that thymic TCR repertoires overlapped highly between unrelated individuals. TCR alpha and beta repertoires from about 8 infant thymus samples and a few related peripheral blood samples were characterized in the study. The cohort included several male and a couple of female infants, with donor ages spanning 7 to 244 days. Thymocytes were freed from the tissue by mechanical means and kept at -70 degrees C as pellets of roughly 9-30 million cells. A QIAsymphony instrument was used to extract genomic DNA from the frozen cell pellets. The immunoSEQ multiplex PCR assay was used to amplify the TCRB and TCRAD loci from a standardized quantity of quality-controlled genomic DNA. The amplicons spanned the V(D)J region and were long enough to cover the CDR3 and allow V and J genes to be identified. The commercial immunoSEQ service was used to sequence amplicons on an Illumina platform. Primer bias and sequencing errors were corrected as previously described, and TCRAD and TCRB definitions were based on the IMGT database. Analysis of the repertoires was done with immunoSEQ Analyzer 3.0 and VDJTools and included basic statistics, V/J segment usage, diversity estimates, rarefaction and pairwise overlap. Chao1, ChaoE, Efron-Thisted, Shannon and inverse Simpson indices were used to estimate diversity, which was also estimated on datasets down-sampled to the smallest sample. Repertoire overlap was determined by strict matching of CDR3 nucleotide sequence, V gene and J gene, and Jaccard-based multidimensional scaling clustering was applied. On average, approximately 860,000 unique TCRB clonotypes were obtained from thymus samples, compared with about 84,000 from blood samples.

This sequence uses TRBV7-8 and TRBJ2-7, with 11 bases matching TRBD1. The sequence was collected from a boy under two years old with a congenital heart defect. Donor details come from another sample of the same person, matched by shared clones. The sample comprised thymocytes. The CDR3 protein: CASSLRVGQGAYAYEQYF. The nucleotide sequence reads TGTGCCAGCAGCTTACGGGTCGGACAGGGGGCGTACGCCTACGAGCAGTACTTC.